The rows below give T cell receptor beta chains drawn from one sample of a study of T cell repertoires in cytomegalovirus infection. MiXCR, run by TCRdb on the reads, gives a single entry per CDR3 protein. This sample has hundreds of thousands of distinct CDR3 sequences, with 18% found just once. Sequenced input: PBMCs. Every receptor here comes from a human donor in good health (CMV status not recorded). Some clones in this sample may be carry-over from other donors' samples. The CDR3 runs from the conserved cysteine through the conserved F or W. D genes are given only for firm matches. A clone size is listed for some rows: how often the clone was seen (once, few, many), or a class if it is expanded.

CDR3 protein	CDR3 DNA	clone size	J gene	D gene	V gene
CASNLLAQETQYF	TGTGCCAGCAACTTACTAGCGCAAGAGACCCAGTACTTC	NA	TRBJ2-5	TRBD2	TRBV7-2
CVISDELAGQGAYEQYF	TGTGTCATCAGTGACGAACTGGCGGGACAGGGGGCCTACGAGCAGTACTTC	NA	TRBJ2-7	TRBD1	TRBV10-3
CASSTRDSEKLFF	TGTGCCAGCAGCACCCGGGACAGCGAAAAACTGTTTTTT	few	TRBJ1-4	TRBD1	TRBV3-1
CATTRGEEWEQYF	TGTGCCACTACCCGGGGGGAAGAATGGGAGCAGTACTTC	NA	TRBJ2-7	TRBD2	TRBV28
CASSDSVNEKLFF	TGTGCCAGCAGCGACAGCGTTAATGAAAAACTGTTTTTT	NA	TRBJ1-4	NA	TRBV9
CASGQGVNTEAFF	TGTGCCAGCGGACAGGGGGTGAACACTGAAGCTTTCTTT	many	TRBJ1-1	TRBD1	TRBV7-2
CASSAISDTQYF	TGTGCCAGCAGCGCCATCTCAGATACGCAGTATTTT	many	TRBJ2-3	NA	TRBV7-2
CASSQGSQGWTEAFF	TGCGCCAGCAGCCAAGGATCACAGGGGTGGACTGAAGCTTTCTTT	few	TRBJ1-1	TRBD1	TRBV4-1
CSARDRVGYNEQFF	TGCAGTGCTAGGGATCGCGTTGGCTACAATGAGCAGTTCTTC	few	TRBJ2-1	NA	TRBV20-1
CASSFDSGYGYTF	TGTGCCAGCAGCTTTGACAGCGGCTATGGCTACACCTTC	many	TRBJ1-2	NA	TRBV7-2
CASSLVPSGSSGELFF	TGTGCCAGCAGCTTAGTCCCTAGCGGGAGTTCCGGGGAGCTGTTTTTT	many	TRBJ2-2	TRBD2	TRBV7-2
CASSVGRGDTQYF	TGTGCCAGCAGCGTGGGACGTGGAGATACGCAGTATTTT	many	TRBJ2-3	NA	TRBV7-2
CASSPLAGGPRRRYF	TGTGCCAGCAGTCCCTTAGCGGGGGGGCCGAGGCGACGGTACTTC	few	TRBJ2-7	TRBD2	TRBV28
CASSLARWEDTQYF	TGTGCCAGCAGCTTGGCACGCTGGGAAGATACGCAGTATTTT	many	TRBJ2-3	NA	TRBV7-2
CASSLWYSYGYTF	TGTGCCAGCAGCTTGTGGTATAGTTATGGCTACACCTTC	few	TRBJ1-2	NA	TRBV5-6
CASSLEALAGGPSSYNEQFF	TGTGCCAGCAGCCTTGAGGCACTAGCGGGGGGCCCGAGCTCCTACAATGAGCAGTTCTTC	few	TRBJ2-1	TRBD2	TRBV11-1
CASSLGTTSEFF	TGTGCCAGCAGTTTGGGGACCACCTCTGAGTTCTTC	NA	TRBJ2-1	NA	TRBV28
CASSRWGNYEQYF	TGTGCCAGCAGCCGATGGGGGAACTACGAGCAGTACTTC	NA	TRBJ2-7	NA	TRBV5-5
CASSYSLAGGLQETQYF	TGTGCCAGCAGTTACTCCCTAGCGGGAGGGCTCCAAGAGACCCAGTACTTC	NA	TRBJ2-5	TRBD2	TRBV6-5
CASTDLASYNEQFF	TGTGCCAGCACCGACTTAGCCTCCTACAATGAGCAGTTCTTC	few	TRBJ2-1	NA	TRBV12-3/TRBV12-4
CASSKGQGVREQYF	TGTGCCAGCAGCAAGGGGCAGGGGGTCCGCGAGCAGTACTTC	few	TRBJ2-7	TRBD1	TRBV12-3/TRBV12-4
CASSATRTSYNEQFF	TGTGCCAGCAGTGCGACTAGGACCTCCTACAATGAGCAGTTCTTC	many	TRBJ2-1	NA	TRBV2
CASSPRQGSGYTF	TGTGCCAGCAGTCCCCGACAGGGCTCTGGCTACACCTTC	NA	TRBJ1-2	TRBD1	TRBV12-3/TRBV12-4
CASSIGPGLAGYEQYF	TGTGCCAGTAGTATAGGCCCGGGCCTAGCGGGCTACGAGCAGTACTTC	NA	TRBJ2-7	TRBD2	TRBV19
CASTPQGGRSRPQHF	TGTGCCAGTACCCCCCAGGGGGGGCGGTCACGGCCCCAGCATTTT	few	TRBJ1-5	TRBD1	TRBV19
CASSLRPPRQGSPLHF	TGTGCCAGCAGCTTAAGGCCCCCCCGACAGGGTTCACCCCTCCACTTT	many	TRBJ1-6	TRBD1	TRBV7-2
CASSFTLRTEAFF	TGTGCCAGCAGCTTTACCCTTAGAACTGAAGCTTTCTTT	NA	TRBJ1-1	NA	TRBV12-3/TRBV12-4
CADGSSAGELFF	TGTGCCGATGGATCTAGCGCCGGGGAGCTGTTTTTT	few	TRBJ2-2	NA	TRBV2
CSAAGLLNYGYTF	TGCAGTGCCGCAGGGCTCCTGAACTATGGCTACACCTTC	NA	TRBJ1-2	NA	TRBV20-1
CASSSSTGGAADTQYF	TGTGCCAGCAGTTCCTCAACGGGGGGGGCGGCAGATACGCAGTATTTT	NA	TRBJ2-3	TRBD2	TRBV28
CAIKGVLAETQYF	TGTGCCATCAAGGGGGTGCTCGCGGAGACCCAGTACTTC	many	TRBJ2-5	NA	TRBV10-3
CASSQGFQETQYF	TGCGCCAGCAGCCAAGGGTTCCAAGAGACCCAGTACTTC	NA	TRBJ2-5	NA	TRBV4-3
CATSSDSGGEQYF	TGTGCCACCAGCAGTGACTCGGGCGGCGAGCAGTACTTC	NA	TRBJ2-7	NA	TRBV15
CASSQDLTSGSYEQYF	TGTGCCAGCAGCCAAGATCTGACTAGCGGGAGCTACGAGCAGTACTTC	NA	TRBJ2-7	TRBD2	TRBV3-1
CASSPTRESGTEAFF	TGTGCCAGCTCACCAACCAGGGAGTCAGGGACTGAAGCTTTCTTT	few	TRBJ1-1	NA	TRBV18
CASSYRALAFF	TGTGCCAGCAGTTACAGGGCTCTCGCTTTCTTT	many	TRBJ1-1	NA	TRBV28
CASSVKGYSNQPQHF	TGTGCCAGCAGTGTTAAAGGGTATAGCAATCAGCCCCAGCATTTT	NA	TRBJ1-5	NA	TRBV2
CASSQGMYSPLHF	TGTGCCAGCAGCCAAGGGATGTATTCACCCCTCCACTTT	few	TRBJ1-6	NA	TRBV14
CASSLVVGGYEQYF	TGTGCCAGCAGCTTAGTGGTCGGGGGCTACGAGCAGTACTTC	many	TRBJ2-7	NA	TRBV7-2
CSVEYYSGRDNEQFF	TGCAGCGTCGAGTACTATAGCGGGAGGGACAATGAGCAGTTCTTC	NA	TRBJ2-1	TRBD2	TRBV29-1